A single sample gave rise to the 19 T cell receptor beta chains below, sequenced in a study of human T cells and chemical hapten exposure. Time point described: pre-sensitization, week 0. Treatment denoted: therapeutic diphenylcyclopropenone sensitization with weekly scalp DPC. TCRdb re-called the RACE reads with MiXCR, one entry per CDR3 protein. The table has fewer than 150,000 distinct CDR3 sequences, roughly 13% seen once. This specimen consisted of whole blood, obtained in connection with sensitization to the hapten diphenylcyclopropenone (DPC). These TCRs come from a woman aged 18 to 35 with alopecia areata. Some clones in this sample may be carry-over from other donors' samples.

A few counts support this clonotype. The chain recombines TRBV20-1 with TRBJ2-3; 14 bases line up with TRBD2. In germline, CDR1 is DFQATT, CDR2 SNEGSKA (reference sequence). V lost 5 bases, J lost 0 bases, and 10 bases stayed unmatched. CDR3 length equals 18 residues. In DNA form, the CDR3 reads TGCAGTGCTGGAGGACTAGCGGGGGGCCTAGCTAGCACAGATACGCAGTATTTT. Residues: CSAGGLAGGLASTDTQYF.

The sample holds a few counts of this clonotype. The CDR3 region is CASSSARQGGPEAFF. For the CDR3, the DNA is TGTGCCAGCAGCTCCGCGAGACAGGGGGGTCCTGAAGCTTTCTTT. The chain is built from TRBV7-9 and TRBJ1-1; TRBD1 aligns across 9 bases. With 4 bases clipped from V and 6 bases from J, the junction kept 9 bases outside the gene matches. Germline lookup yields CDR1 SEHNR and CDR2 FQNEAQ (reference sequence). CDR3 size: 15 residues.

The chain's CDR3 is CASSPTNNYRGTYNEQFF. CDR3 in DNA: TGTGCCAGCAGCCCGACTAATAACTACAGGGGTACCTACAATGAGCAGTTCTTC. The chain joins TRBV11-2 to TRBJ2-1, with 7 bases aligning to TRBD1. Losses at the gene ends were 5 bases for V and 2 bases for J; bases not matched to a gene: 15. CDR3 length: 18 amino acids. Germline V CDR1 and CDR2: SGHAT, FQNNGV.

The chain is built from TRBV6-2 or TRBV6-3 and TRBJ2-6; D is possibly TRBD2 (6 bases). Germline CDR1 reads MNHEY; CDR2 reads SVGEGT. With 5 bases removed from V and 0 bases from J, the gap between germline ends came to 14 bases. The CDR3 covers 17 residues. The CDR3 region has the DNA TGTGCCAGCAGTCCGGGAGATATTTCCTCTGGGGCCAACGTCCTGACTTTC. Translation gives CASSPGDISSGANVLTF.

This clonotype has just a few counts. CDR3: CASSRPASFGTDTQYF. The CDR3, as DNA: TGTGCCAGCAGTCGCCCGGCGAGCTTCGGCACAGATACGCAGTATTTT. The rearrangement uses TRBV6-2 or TRBV6-3 and TRBJ2-3; D is unresolved. Deletions cut 5 bases from V and 1 base from J, with 16 bases between. Germline values: CDR1 MNHEY, CDR2 SVGEGT. This CDR3 contains 16 residues.

V usage is TRBV7-9 and J usage is TRBJ2-5; D is undetermined. This CDR3 comprises 14 residues. Germline values: CDR1 SEHNR, CDR2 FQNEAQ (reference sequence). The V gene lost 5 bases and the J gene lost 4 bases, with 14 bases spanning the gap. Here the CDR3 DNA reads TGTGCCAGCAGCCCTGTCCTCGGGTCAGAGACCCAGTACTTC. This gives the protein CASSPVLGSETQYF. The whole variable domain, remainder taken from reference TRBV7-9 and TRBJ2-5, is DTGVSQNPRHKITKRGQNVTFRCDPISEHNRLYWYRQTLGQGPEFLTYFQNEAQLEKSRLLSDRFSAERPKGSFSTLEIQRTEQGDSAMYLCASSPVLGSETQYFGPGTRLLVL.

This clonotype was observed at least ten times. The V call is TRBV28, the J call TRBJ1-5; no clear D. V was pared by 2 bases and J by 6 bases, with 14 bases between. Per the germline V gene, CDR1 is MDHEN and CDR2 is SYDVKM. CDR3 length: 15 amino acids. The chain's CDR3 is CASSLDGGAGQPQHF. The DNA of the CDR3 is TGTGCCAGCAGTTTAGATGGCGGAGCTGGTCAGCCCCAGCATTTT.

The chain joins TRBV27 to TRBJ2-7, with D hard to call. The CDR3 is 13 amino acids. V was clipped by 5 bases and J by 2 bases, with 10 bases between them. Germline CDR1 MNHEY, CDR2 SMNVEV (reference sequence). As DNA, the CDR3 is TGTGCCAGCAGTCTGACACCGGCCTACGAGCAGTACTTC. Translating gives CASSLTPAYEQYF.

This clonotype has just a few counts. The chain uses TRBV28 and TRBJ2-3; D ambiguous. Germline assignment: CDR1 MDHEN and CDR2 SYDVKM. V gave up 6 bases and J gave up 0 bases, with 16 bases separating them. This CDR3 has 16 residues. The CDR3 spells CASRGLRITSTDTQYF. The CDR3 DNA reads TGTGCCAGCAGGGGCCTGAGAATTACTAGCACAGATACGCAGTATTTT.

The V and J genes are TRBV29-1 and TRBJ2-2; D gene uncertain. The CDR3 consists of 12 residues. V lost 7 bases and J lost 2, with 8 bases in between. Germline V gene sequence: CDR1 SQVTM, CDR2 ANQGSEA. The CDR3 DNA follows: TGCAGCGCCCTATCTAACACCGGGGAGCTGTTTTTT. Translation gives CSALSNTGELFF.

This clonotype turned up a few times. The genes are TRBV27 and TRBJ2-1; D not certain. V shed 6 bases and J shed 3 bases, with 12 bases lying between them. The CDR3 totals 14 residues. The germline V gene encodes CDR1 MNHEY and CDR2 SMNVEV (reference sequence). The CDR3 reads CASRPHHSYNEQFF. In DNA, the CDR3 is TGTGCCAGCAGACCACACCACAGCTACAATGAGCAGTTCTTC.

V usage is TRBV18 and J usage is TRBJ2-5; D is ambiguous. Germline assignment: CDR1 KGHSH and CDR2 LQKENI. Trimming removed 3 bases from V and 2 bases from J, with 10 bases in between. This CDR3 has 14 residues. The CDR3 spells CASSPRGDQETQYF. For the CDR3, the DNA is TGTGCCAGCTCACCTCGCGGCGATCAAGAGACCCAGTACTTC.

The chain combines TRBV7-2 with TRBJ2-3; 14 bases are a match to TRBD2. The J segment lost 6 bases and the V segment lost 5 bases, leaving 7 bases of the junction unmatched. Germline V CDR1 and CDR2: SGHTA, FQGNSA. The CDR3 is 16 residues long. The CDR3 protein is CASSLRGTSGGDTQYF. CDR3 in DNA: TGTGCCAGCAGCCTACGGGGGACTAGCGGGGGTGATACGCAGTATTTT.

V and J are TRBV6-2 or TRBV6-3 and TRBJ2-7; D unresolved. The ends were cut back, 2 bases at V and 6 bases at J, with 8 bases in the middle. Germline V gene data show CDR1 as MNHEY and CDR2 as SVGEGT. This CDR3 has 12 residues. For the CDR3, the DNA is TGTGCCAGCAGTTACGTGGGAACCGAGCAGTACTTC. It translates to CASSYVGTEQYF.

This clonotype was seen ten or more times. The chain couples TRBV29-1 to TRBJ2-1; D unresolved. In germline, CDR1 is SQVTM, CDR2 ANQGSEA. V was pared by 4 bases and J by 1 base, with 5 bases between. There are 12 residues in the CDR3. The CDR3 sequence: CSVVVSYNEQFF. DNA for the CDR3: TGCAGCGTTGTCGTGTCCTACAATGAGCAGTTCTTC.

This clonotype has more than one count but fewer than ten. V and J are TRBV5-1 and TRBJ2-5, with 9 bases matching TRBD1. The CDR3 runs to 14 residues. Germline CDR1 is SGHRS and CDR2 is YFSETQ. The V gene end was trimmed by 4 bases and the J gene end by 2 bases; junction bases not matched to a gene: 3. The CDR3: CASSRGTGQETQYF. CDR3 coding DNA: TGCGCCAGCAGCCGCGGGACAGGGCAAGAGACCCAGTACTTC.

This sequence joins TRBV9 and TRBJ2-7, with D possibly being TRBD1 (6 bases). Deletions cut 4 bases from V and 3 bases from J, with 11 bases between. The germline V gene has CDR1 SGDLS and CDR2 YYNGEE. CDR3 length equals 13 residues. The CDR3 spells CASSIGTSYEQYF. DNA of the CDR3: TGTGCCAGCAGCATCGGGACAAGCTACGAGCAGTACTTC.

The chain joins TRBV12-3 or TRBV12-4 to TRBJ1-1, with TRBD1 as a possible D gene (6 bases). This CDR3 region has 13 residues. V was clipped by 3 bases and J by 6 bases, with 11 bases between them. CDR3: CASSFGGAAEAFF. The DNA of the CDR3 is TGTGCCAGCAGTTTCGGGGGGGCCGCTGAAGCTTTCTTT.

The chain couples TRBV24-1 to TRBJ1-4; weak D call: TRBD1 (5 bases). Germline V gene sequence: CDR1 KGHDR, CDR2 SFDVKD. V was cut by 3 bases and J by 10 bases, with 17 bases left in between. The CDR3 sequence is 15 residues long. CDR3 coding DNA: TGTGCCACCAGTGATCCCAGGGCCCCCGAGGGAAAACTGTTTTTT. This sequence encodes CATSDPRAPEGKLFF.